The 13 T cell receptor beta chains in this list originate from one sample, sequenced in a study of cytomegalovirus exposure and HLA in healthy donors. 13 Jbeta primers and 60 Vbeta primers were used for the PCR. Clones were read by immunoSEQ multiplex PCR, and TCRdb kept only the in-frame ones, dropping some. The specimen's table records roughly 60,000 clones. The sample consisted of PBMCs. Every receptor here comes from a male donor in good health and CMV-seronegative.

The rearrangement links TRBV28 to TRBJ1-4; D is unclear. This CDR3 contains 11 residues. The V gene's germline CDR1 is MDHEN and CDR2 SYDVKM. Trimming took off 4 bases at V and 7 bases at J, with 4 bases between the two ends. The CDR3 DNA sequence: TGTGCCAGCAGTTCCTTTGAAAAACTGTTTTTT. Translating gives CASSSFEKLFF.

This clone is labeled medium-sized (0.01 to 0.1%) based on frequency. The gene calls are TRBV5-6 and TRBJ1-1, with TRBD1 identical over 7 bases. The CDR3 loop spans 14 amino acids. V lost 2 bases to trimming and J lost 4 bases; unmatched junction nucleotides: 5. The V gene's germline CDR1 is SGHDT and CDR2 YYEEEE. The CDR3 protein is CASSLQGPGTEAFF. The CDR3 region has the DNA TGTGCCAGCAGCTTACAGGGGCCGGGCACTGAAGCTTTCTTT.

The gene calls are TRBV6-5 and TRBJ2-1; D perhaps matches TRBD1 (6 bases). Germline CDR1 and CDR2: MNHEY and SVGAGI. The CDR3 extends over 14 amino acids. V lost 11 bases and J 2 bases, leaving 16 bases between the germline ends. CDR3 sequence (DNA): TGTGCCGCCTCCGGGAACAGGGCCTACAATGAGCAGTTCTTC. Translation: CAASGNRAYNEQFF.

V is TRBV28 and J is TRBJ1-1, with D maybe TRBD1 (5 bases). From germline, CDR1 is MDHEN and CDR2 SYDVKM. CDR3 length equals 15 residues. V shed 5 bases and J shed 2 bases, with 15 bases lying between them. CDR3 protein: CASSNRRGGNTEAFF. CDR3 bases: TGTGCCAGCAGTAACCGAAGGGGAGGAAACACTGAAGCTTTCTTT.

The chain has TRBV5-1 and TRBJ2-7, with 10 bases identical to TRBD2. The J segment lost 3 bases and the V segment lost 4 bases, leaving 7 bases of the junction unmatched. Germline V gives CDR1 SGHRS, CDR2 YFSETQ. The CDR3 length is 15 residues. In nucleotides, the CDR3 is TGCGCCAGCAGCAGGGGTCTAGCGGGAGACTACGAGCAGTACTTC. This gives the protein CASSRGLAGDYEQYF.

V gene TRBV18 combines with J gene TRBJ1-1; no clear D. The V gene lost 0 bases and the J gene lost 1 base, with 3 bases spanning the gap. Germline V CDR1 and CDR2: KGHSH, LQKENI. This CDR3 has 13 residues. The CDR3 region has the DNA TGTGCCAGCTCACCACCGGCGAACACTGAAGCTTTCTTT. This translates into CASSPPANTEAFF.

Note on this clone: Germline is not matched at one junction end, which may reflect a read error. Other DNA variants within this sample encode the same CDR3. This chain uses TRBV19 with TRBJ1-6; D gene uncertain. The CDR3 has 16 residues. In germline, CDR1 is LNHDA, CDR2 SQIVND (reference sequence). The CDR3 sequence: CASSTDRSSYNSPLHF. The DNA for the CDR3 is TGTGCCAGTAGCACCGACCGGAGCTCCTATAATTCACCCCTACACTTT.

The genes are TRBV11-1 and TRBJ2-1, with D perhaps TRBD1 (6 bases). The CDR3 extends over 16 amino acids. CDR1 SGHAT and CDR2 FQDESV come from the germline V gene (reference sequence). V gave up 5 bases and J gave up 4 bases, with 18 bases separating them. The CDR3 reads CASSPPLGGRYNEQFF. CDR3 sequence (DNA): TGTGCCAGCAGCCCCCCCCTTGGGGGCAGGTACAATGAGCAGTTCTTC.

This chain links TRBV20-1 with TRBJ1-1, with D possibly TRBD1 on 5 matching bases. The V gene's germline CDR1 is DFQATT and CDR2 SNEGSKA (reference sequence). This CDR3 is 11 amino acids long. Trimming took 5 bases from V and 12 from J, leaving 16 bases between them. CDR3 residues: CSAPGEGPTFF. The CDR3 bases are TGCAGTGCTCCGGGGGAGGGACCGACTTTCTTT.

The V and J genes are TRBV11-2 and TRBJ2-7; TRBD2 agrees at 7 bases. V gave up 7 bases and J gave up 6 bases; unmatched junction bases: 12. Germline CDR1 SGHAT, CDR2 FQNNGV. The CDR3 is made up of 14 amino acids. CDR3 in DNA: TGTGCCAGCAAGCGGGACCAGCACAAGGTCGAGCAGTACTTC. It specifies CASKRDQHKVEQYF. The full variable domain, its missing parts supplied by reference TRBV11-2 and TRBJ2-7, is EAGVAQSPRYKIIEKRQSVAFWCNPISGHATLYWYQQILGQGPKLLIQFQNNGVVDDSQLPKDRFSAERLKGVDSTLKIQPAKLEDSAVYLCASKRDQHKVEQYFGPGTRLTVT.

The chain couples TRBV6-6 to TRBJ1-5; 11 nucleotides line up with TRBD1. The length of the CDR3 is 15 residues. The junction had 4 bases not matched to a gene; V was cut back by 6 bases and J by 3 bases. Germline values: CDR1 MNHNY, CDR2 SVGAGI (reference sequence). This CDR3 reads CASREDRGHNQPQHF. CDR3 coding DNA: TGTGCCAGCAGGGAGGACAGGGGGCACAATCAGCCCCAGCATTTT.

V gene TRBV11-1 combines with J gene TRBJ2-3; possible D gene TRBD2, 5 bases. With 2 bases removed from V and 5 bases from J, the gap between germline ends came to 20 bases. The CDR3 runs to 17 residues. Germline CDR1 reads SGHAT; CDR2 reads FQDESV (reference sequence). This CDR3 is CASSLSRGPAEIDTQYF. CDR3 coding DNA: TGTGCCAGCAGCTTATCTCGTGGCCCAGCGGAGATAGATACGCAGTATTTT.

The CDR3 coding sequence is TGCGCCAGCAGTTGGACTAGAAGCGCCTACGAGCAGTACTTC. It encodes CASSWTRSAYEQYF. This chain links TRBV4-3 with TRBJ2-7; 7 bases align to TRBD2. The trim removed 6 bases at V and 2 bases at J, leaving 7 bases unmatched. This CDR3 has 14 residues. Germline V lookup: CDR1 LGHNA, CDR2 YSLEER.